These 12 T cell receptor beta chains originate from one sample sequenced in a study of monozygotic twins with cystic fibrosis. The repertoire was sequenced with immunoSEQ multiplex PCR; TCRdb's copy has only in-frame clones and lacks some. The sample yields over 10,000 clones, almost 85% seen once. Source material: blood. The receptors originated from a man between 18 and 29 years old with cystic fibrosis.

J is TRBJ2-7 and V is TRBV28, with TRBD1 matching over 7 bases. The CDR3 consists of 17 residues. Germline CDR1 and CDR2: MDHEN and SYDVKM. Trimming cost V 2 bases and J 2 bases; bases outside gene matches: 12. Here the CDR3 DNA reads TGTGCCAGCAGTTTACGATTCAGAGGGGGCGATCCCTACGAGCAGTACTTC. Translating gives CASSLRFRGGDPYEQYF.

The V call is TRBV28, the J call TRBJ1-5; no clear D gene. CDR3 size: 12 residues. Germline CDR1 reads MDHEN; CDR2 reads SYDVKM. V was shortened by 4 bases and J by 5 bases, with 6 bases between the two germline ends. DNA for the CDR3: TGTGCCAGCAGTTACAATGATCAGCCCCAGCATTTT. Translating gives CASSYNDQPQHF.

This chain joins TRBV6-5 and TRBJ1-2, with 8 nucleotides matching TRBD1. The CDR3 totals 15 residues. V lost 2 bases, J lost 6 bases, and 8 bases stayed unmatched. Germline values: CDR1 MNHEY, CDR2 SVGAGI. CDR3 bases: TGTGCCAGCAGTTACGGTCAGGGGGCATTGGATGGCTACACCTTC. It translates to CASSYGQGALDGYTF.

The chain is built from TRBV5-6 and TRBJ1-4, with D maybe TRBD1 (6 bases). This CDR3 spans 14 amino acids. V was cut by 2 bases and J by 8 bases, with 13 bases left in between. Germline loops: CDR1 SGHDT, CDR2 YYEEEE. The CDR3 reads CASSLDRFAEKLFF. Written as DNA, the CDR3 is TGTGCCAGCAGCTTAGACAGGTTTGCGGAAAAACTGTTTTTT.

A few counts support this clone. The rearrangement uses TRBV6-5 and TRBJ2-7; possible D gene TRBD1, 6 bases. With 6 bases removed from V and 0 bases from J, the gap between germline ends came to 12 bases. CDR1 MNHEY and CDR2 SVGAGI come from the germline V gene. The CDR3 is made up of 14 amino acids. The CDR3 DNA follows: TGTGCCAGCAGAAAGACAGGAGACTCCTACGAGCAGTACTTC. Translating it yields CASRKTGDSYEQYF.

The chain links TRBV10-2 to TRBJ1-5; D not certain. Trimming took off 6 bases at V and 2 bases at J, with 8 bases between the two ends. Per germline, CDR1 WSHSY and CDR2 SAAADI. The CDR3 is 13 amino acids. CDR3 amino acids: CASRGGGNQPQHF. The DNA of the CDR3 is TGCGCCAGCAGGGGAGGTGGCAATCAGCCCCAGCATTTT.

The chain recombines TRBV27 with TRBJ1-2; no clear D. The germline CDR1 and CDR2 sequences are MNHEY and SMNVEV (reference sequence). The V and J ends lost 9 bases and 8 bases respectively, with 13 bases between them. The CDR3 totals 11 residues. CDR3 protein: CASFSGVGYTF. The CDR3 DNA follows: TGTGCCAGTTTTAGCGGTGTAGGCTACACCTTC.

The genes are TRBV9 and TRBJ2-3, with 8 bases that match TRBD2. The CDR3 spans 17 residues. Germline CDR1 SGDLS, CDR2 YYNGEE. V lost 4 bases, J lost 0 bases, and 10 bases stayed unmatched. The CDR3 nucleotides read TGTGCCAGCAGCCTCCGCGGGGGGACTACTAGCACAGATACGCAGTATTTT. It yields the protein CASSLRGGTTSTDTQYF.

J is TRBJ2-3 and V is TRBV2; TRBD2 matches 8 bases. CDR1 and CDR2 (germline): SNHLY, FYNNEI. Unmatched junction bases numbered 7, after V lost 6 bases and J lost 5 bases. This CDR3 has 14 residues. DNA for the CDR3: TGTGCCAGCAGGCGGGGACTAGGGGGAGATACGCAGTATTTT. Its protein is CASRRGLGGDTQYF. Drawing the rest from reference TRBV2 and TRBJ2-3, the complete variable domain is EPEVTQTPSHQVTQMGQEVILRCVPISNHLYFYWYRQILGQKVEFLVSFYNNEISEKSEIFDDQFSVERPDGSNFTLKIRSTKLEDSAMYFCASRRGLGGDTQYFGPGTRLTVL.

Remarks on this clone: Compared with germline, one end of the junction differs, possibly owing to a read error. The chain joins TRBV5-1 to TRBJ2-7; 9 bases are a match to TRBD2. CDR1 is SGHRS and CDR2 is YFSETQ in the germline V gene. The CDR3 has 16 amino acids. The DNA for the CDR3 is TGCGCCAGCAGCTTGAGGTCTAGCGGGACAACCTACGAGCAGTGCTTC. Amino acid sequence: CASSLRSSGTTYEQCF.

CDR3 DNA: TGTGCCAGCAGCTATGGCGGGAACACTGAAGCTTTCTTT. Protein product: CASSYGGNTEAFF. The chain uses TRBV7-8 and TRBJ1-1; no clear D gene. CDR3 length: 13 residues. In germline, CDR1 is SGHVS, CDR2 FQNEAQ. Trimming pared 4 bases from V and 1 base from J, leaving 7 bases between.

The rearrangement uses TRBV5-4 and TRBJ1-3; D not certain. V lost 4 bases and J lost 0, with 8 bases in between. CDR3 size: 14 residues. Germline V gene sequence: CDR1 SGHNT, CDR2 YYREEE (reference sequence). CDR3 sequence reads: CASSPDYSGNTIYF. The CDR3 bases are TGTGCCAGCAGCCCCGACTACTCTGGAAACACCATATATTTT.